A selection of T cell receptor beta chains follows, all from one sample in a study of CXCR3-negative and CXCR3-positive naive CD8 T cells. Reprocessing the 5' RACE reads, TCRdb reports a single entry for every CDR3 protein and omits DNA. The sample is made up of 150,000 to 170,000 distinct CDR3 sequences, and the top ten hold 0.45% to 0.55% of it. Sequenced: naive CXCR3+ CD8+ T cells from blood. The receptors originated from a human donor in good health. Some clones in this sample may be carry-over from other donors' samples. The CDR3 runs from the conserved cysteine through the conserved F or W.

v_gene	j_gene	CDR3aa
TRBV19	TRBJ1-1	CASSWGNTEAFF
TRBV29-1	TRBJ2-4	CSAPIGGAGNIQYF
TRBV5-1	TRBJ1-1	CASSSQPREETEAFF
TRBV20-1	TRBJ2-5	CSARGPGLAGVQETQYF
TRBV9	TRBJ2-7	CASSVGGDPNEQYF
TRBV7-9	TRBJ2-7	CASSPTGQGAFYEQYF
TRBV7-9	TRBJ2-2	CASSSGQGELFF
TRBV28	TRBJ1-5	CASSPTGGTLNQPQHF
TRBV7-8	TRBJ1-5	CASSTPNSQPQHF
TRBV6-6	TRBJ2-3	CASSYGVDTQYF
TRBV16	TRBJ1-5	CASSRGTGHQPQHF
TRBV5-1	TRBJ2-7	CASSIHYRDSFPYEQYF
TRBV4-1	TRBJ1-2	CASSQDPGTNYGYTF
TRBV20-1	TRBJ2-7	CSATASGASYEQYF
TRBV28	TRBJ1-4	CASDPGGPASAEKLFF
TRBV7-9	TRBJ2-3	CASSFPDTQYF
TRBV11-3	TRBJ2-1	CASSLEAEGPGGEQFF
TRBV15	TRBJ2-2	CATSRDGAGATGELFF
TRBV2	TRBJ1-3	CASSEQMTPTGAGNTIYF
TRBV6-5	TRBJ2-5	CASSPQADQETQYF
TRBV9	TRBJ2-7	CASSEDRGSYEQYF
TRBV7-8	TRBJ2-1	CASSLGDNEQFF
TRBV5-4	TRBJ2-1	CASSLGRAALNEQFF
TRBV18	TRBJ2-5	CASSTSQAETQYF
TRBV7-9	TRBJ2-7	CASSRGGGSEQYF
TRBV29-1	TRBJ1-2	CSAVLSGLYGYTF
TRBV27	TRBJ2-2	CASRVYRDTGELFF
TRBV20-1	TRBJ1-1	CSAPGYTEAFF
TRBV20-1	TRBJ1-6	CSAPTGTDSPLHF
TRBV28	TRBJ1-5	CASGDPRGDQPQHF
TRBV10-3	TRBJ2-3	CAISETRTGGDANTDTQYF
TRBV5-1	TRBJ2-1	CASSPAGGGTNEQFF